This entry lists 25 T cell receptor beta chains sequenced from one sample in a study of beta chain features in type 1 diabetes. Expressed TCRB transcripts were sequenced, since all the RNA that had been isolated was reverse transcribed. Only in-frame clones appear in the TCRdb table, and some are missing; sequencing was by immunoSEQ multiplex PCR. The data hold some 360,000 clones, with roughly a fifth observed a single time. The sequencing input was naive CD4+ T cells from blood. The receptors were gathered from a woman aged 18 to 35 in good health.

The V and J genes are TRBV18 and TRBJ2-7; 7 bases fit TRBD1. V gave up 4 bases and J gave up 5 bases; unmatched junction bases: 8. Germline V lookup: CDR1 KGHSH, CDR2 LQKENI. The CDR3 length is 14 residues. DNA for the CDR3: TGTGCCAGCTCACTCGGGACAGTCAACCACGAGCAGTACTTC. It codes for CASSLGTVNHEQYF.

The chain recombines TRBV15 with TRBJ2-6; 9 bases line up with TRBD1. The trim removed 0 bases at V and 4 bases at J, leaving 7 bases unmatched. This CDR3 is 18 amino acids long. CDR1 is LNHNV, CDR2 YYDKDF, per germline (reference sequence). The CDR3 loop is CATSRDATGGSGANVLTF. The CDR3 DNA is TGTGCCACCAGCAGAGATGCGACAGGGGGGTCCGGGGCCAACGTCCTGACTTTC.

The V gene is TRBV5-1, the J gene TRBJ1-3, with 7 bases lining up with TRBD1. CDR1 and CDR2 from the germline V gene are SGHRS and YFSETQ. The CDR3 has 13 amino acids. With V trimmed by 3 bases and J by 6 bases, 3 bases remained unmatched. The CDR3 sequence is CASSSTGTNTIYF. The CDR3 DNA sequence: TGCGCCAGCAGCTCGACAGGGACAAACACCATATATTTT.

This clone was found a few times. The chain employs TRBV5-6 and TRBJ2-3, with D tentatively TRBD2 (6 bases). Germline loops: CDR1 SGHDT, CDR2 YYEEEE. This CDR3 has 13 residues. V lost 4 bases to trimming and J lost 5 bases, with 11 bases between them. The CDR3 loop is CASSTPGLDTQYF. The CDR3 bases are TGTGCCAGCAGCACCCCGGGACTAGATACGCAGTATTTT.

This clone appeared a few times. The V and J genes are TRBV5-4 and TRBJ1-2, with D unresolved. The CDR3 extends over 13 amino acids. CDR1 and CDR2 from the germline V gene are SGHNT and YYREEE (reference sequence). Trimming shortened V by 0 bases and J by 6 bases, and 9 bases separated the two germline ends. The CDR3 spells CASSLAQRHGYTF. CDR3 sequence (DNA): TGTGCCAGCAGCTTGGCGCAGCGGCATGGCTACACCTTC.

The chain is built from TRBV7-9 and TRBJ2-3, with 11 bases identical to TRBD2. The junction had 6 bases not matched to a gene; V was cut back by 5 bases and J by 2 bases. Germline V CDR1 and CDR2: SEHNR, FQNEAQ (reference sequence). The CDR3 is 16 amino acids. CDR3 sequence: CASSPPGLADTDTQYF. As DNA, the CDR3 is TGTGCCAGCAGCCCCCCGGGACTAGCGGACACAGATACGCAGTATTTT.

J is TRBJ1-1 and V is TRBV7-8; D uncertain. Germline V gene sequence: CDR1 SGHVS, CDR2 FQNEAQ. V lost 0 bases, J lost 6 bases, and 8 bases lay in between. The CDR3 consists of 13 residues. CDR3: CASSLAEEAEAFF. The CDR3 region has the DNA TGTGCCAGCAGCTTAGCCGAGGAGGCTGAAGCTTTCTTT.

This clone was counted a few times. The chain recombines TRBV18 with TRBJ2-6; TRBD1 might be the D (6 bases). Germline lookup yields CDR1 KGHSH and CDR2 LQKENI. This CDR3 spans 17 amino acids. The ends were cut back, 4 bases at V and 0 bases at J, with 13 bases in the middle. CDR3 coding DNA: TGTGCCAGCTCACTGGGACATCCCGGCTCTGGGGCCAACGTCCTGACTTTC. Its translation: CASSLGHPGSGANVLTF.

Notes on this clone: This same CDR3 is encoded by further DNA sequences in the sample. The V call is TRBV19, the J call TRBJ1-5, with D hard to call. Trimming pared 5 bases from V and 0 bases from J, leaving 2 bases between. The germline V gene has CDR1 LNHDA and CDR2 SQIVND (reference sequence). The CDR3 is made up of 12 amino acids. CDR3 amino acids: CASSHSNQPQHF. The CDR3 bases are TGTGCCAGTAGTCATAGCAATCAGCCCCAGCATTTT.

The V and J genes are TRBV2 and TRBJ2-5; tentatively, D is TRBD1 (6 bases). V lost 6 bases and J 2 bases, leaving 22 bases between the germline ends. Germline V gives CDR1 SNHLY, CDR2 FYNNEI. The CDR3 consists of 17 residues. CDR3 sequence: CASRPLPGHSSQETQYF. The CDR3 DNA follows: TGTGCCAGCAGGCCACTTCCGGGACACTCGTCTCAAGAGACCCAGTACTTC. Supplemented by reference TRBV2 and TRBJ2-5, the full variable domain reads EPEVTQTPSHQVTQMGQEVILRCVPISNHLYFYWYRQILGQKVEFLVSFYNNEISEKSEIFDDQFSVERPDGSNFTLKIRSTKLEDSAMYFCASRPLPGHSSQETQYFGPGTRLLVL.

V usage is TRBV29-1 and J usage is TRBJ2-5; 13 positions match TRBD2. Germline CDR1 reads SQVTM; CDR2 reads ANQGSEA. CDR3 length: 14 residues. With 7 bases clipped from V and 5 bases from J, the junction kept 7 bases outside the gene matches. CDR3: CSASGLAGRETQYF. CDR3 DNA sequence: TGCAGCGCTTCGGGACTAGCGGGACGCGAGACCCAGTACTTC. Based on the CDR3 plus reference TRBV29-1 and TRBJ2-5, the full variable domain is SAVISQKPSRDICQRGTSLTIQCQVDSQVTMMFWYRQQPGQSLTLIATANQGSEATYESGFVIDKFPISRPNLTFSTLTVSNMSPEDSSIYLCSASGLAGRETQYFGPGTRLLVL.

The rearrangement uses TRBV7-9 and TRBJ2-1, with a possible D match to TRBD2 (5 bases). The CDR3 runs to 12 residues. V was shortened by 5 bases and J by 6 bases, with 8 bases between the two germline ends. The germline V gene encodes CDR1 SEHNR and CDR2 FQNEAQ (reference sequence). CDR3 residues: CASSRTVNEQFF. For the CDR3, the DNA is TGTGCCAGCAGCCGGACTGTCAATGAGCAGTTCTTC.

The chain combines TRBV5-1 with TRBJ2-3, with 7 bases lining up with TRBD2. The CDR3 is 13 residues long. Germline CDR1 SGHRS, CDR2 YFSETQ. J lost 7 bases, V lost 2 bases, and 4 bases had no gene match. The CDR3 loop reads CASSFSGGYTQYF. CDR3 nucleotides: TGCGCCAGCAGCTTTTCGGGAGGCTATACGCAGTATTTT.

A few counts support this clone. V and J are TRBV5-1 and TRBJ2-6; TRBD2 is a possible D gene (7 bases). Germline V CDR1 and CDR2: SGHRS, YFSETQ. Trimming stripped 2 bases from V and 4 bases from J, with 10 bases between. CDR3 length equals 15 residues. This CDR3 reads CASSFGGPGANVLTF. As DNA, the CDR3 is TGCGCCAGCAGCTTCGGGGGGCCCGGGGCCAACGTCCTGACTTTC.

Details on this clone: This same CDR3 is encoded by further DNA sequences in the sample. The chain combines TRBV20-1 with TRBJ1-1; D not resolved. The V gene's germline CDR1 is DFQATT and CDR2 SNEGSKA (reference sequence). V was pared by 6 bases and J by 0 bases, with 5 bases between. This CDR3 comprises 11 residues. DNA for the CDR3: TGCAGTGCGAGGGTGAACACTGAAGCTTTCTTT. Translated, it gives CSARVNTEAFF.

CDR3 bases: TGCGCCAGCAGTCAGACGGGGGTTACGGAAGCTTTCTTT. The encoded protein is CASSQTGVTEAFF. The rearrangement joins TRBV23-1 to TRBJ1-1; D may be TRBD1 (5 bases). TRBV23-1 is an ORF, and what it does is uncertain. V gave up 3 bases and J gave up 8 bases, with 13 bases separating them. This CDR3 region has 13 residues.

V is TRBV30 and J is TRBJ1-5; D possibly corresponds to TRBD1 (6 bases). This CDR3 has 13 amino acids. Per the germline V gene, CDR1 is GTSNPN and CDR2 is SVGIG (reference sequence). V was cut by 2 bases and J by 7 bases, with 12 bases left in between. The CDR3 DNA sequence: TGTGCCTGGAGTCCACCACAGGGACAGCCCCAGCATTTT. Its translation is CAWSPPQGQPQHF.

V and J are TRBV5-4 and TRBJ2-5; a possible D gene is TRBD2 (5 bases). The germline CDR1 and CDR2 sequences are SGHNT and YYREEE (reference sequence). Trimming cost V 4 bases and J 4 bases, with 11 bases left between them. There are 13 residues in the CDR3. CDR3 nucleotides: TGTGCCAGCAGCGCAGACGGAGGAGAGACCCAGTACTTC. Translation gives CASSADGGETQYF.

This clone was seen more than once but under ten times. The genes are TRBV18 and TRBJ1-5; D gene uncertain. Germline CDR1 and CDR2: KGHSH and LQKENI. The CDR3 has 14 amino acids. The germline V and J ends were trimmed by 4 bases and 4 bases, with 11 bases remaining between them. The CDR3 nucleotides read TGTGCCAGCTCACTCGGACGGGATAATCAGCCCCAGCATTTT. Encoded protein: CASSLGRDNQPQHF.

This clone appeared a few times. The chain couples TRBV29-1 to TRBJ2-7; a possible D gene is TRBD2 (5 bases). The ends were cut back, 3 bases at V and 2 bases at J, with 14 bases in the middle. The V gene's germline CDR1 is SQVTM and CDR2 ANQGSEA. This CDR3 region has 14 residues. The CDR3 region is CSVEKRQTAYEQYF. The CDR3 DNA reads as TGCAGCGTTGAGAAGCGGCAAACGGCCTACGAGCAGTACTTC.

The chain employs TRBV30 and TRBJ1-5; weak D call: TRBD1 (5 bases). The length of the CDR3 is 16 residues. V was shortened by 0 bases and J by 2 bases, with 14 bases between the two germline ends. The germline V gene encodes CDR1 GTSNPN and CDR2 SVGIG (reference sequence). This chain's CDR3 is CAWSVPLSGGNQPQHF. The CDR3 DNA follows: TGTGCCTGGAGTGTTCCCCTGTCGGGGGGCAATCAGCCCCAGCATTTT.

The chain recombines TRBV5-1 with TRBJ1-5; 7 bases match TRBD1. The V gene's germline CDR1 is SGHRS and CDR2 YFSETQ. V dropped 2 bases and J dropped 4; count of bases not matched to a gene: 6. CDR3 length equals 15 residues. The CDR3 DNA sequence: TGCGCCAGCAGCTTAGGGACAGCAGTTAATCAGCCCCAGCATTTT. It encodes CASSLGTAVNQPQHF. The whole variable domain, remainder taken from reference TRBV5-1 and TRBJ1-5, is KAGVTQTPRYLIKTRGQQVTLSCSPISGHRSVSWYQQTPGQGLQFLFEYFSETQRNKGNFPGRFSGRQFSNSRSEMNVSTLELGDSALYLCASSLGTAVNQPQHFGDGTRLSIL.

CDR3 coding DNA: TGTGCCTGGAGTCGGAGAGGGTACGACGTGCAGTACTTC. It translates to CAWSRRGYDVQYF. This sequence joins TRBV30 and TRBJ2-7; D may be TRBD2 (5 bases). Deletions cut 2 bases from V and 9 bases from J, with 17 bases between. The CDR3 is 13 residues long. In germline, CDR1 is GTSNPN, CDR2 SVGIG (reference sequence).

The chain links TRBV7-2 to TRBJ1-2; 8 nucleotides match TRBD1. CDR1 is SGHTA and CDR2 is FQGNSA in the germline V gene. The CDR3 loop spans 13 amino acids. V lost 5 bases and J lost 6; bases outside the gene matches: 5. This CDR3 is CASSPDRENGYTF. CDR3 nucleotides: TGTGCCAGCAGCCCGGACAGGGAGAATGGCTACACCTTC.

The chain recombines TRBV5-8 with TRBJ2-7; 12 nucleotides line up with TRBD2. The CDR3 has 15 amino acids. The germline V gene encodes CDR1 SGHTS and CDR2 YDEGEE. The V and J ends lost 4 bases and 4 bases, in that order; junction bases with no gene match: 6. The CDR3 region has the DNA TGTGCCAGCAGCCCTAGCGGGAGGGGACGGTACGAGCAGTACTTC. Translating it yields CASSPSGRGRYEQYF.